The T cell receptor (beta chain) under discussion was sequenced for a study of cytomegalovirus exposure and HLA in healthy donors. To note about this clone: What it binds is not known.

The PCR ran on 60 Vbeta and 13 Jbeta primers. Profiling relied on immunoSEQ multiplex PCR, and the TCRdb table lists in-frame clones only, not all of them. Of tens of thousands of clones in the sample, 75% to 80% were seen once. Trimming took 1 base from V and 4 from J; bases not matched to a gene: 4. Germline V gene data show CDR1 as SNHLY and CDR2 as FYNNEI. The CDR3 loop spans 16 amino acids. General study findings and limits: In vitro, a few CMV-associated chains proved specific for CMV antigens. A previous analysis found most TCR beta V segments productive roughly 87% or roughly 30% of the time. Roughly uniform depth of sequencing across donors was assumed in presence/absence analyses. Reported performance of the classifier showed diagnosis of cytomegalovirus status with high specificity and sensitivity.

Sequencing was done on a sample of PBMCs. The TCR sequence derives from a woman aged 40 to 50 in good health and CMV-seropositive. The rearrangement joins TRBV2 to TRBJ2-5, with TRBD2 matching over 12 bases. CDR3 sequence (DNA): TGTGCCAGCAGTGAAGTTCTAGCGGGAGGGCCAGAGACCCAGTACTTC. It codes for CASSEVLAGGPETQYF.